This T cell receptor beta chain was identified during a study of T cells expressing NK-cell markers. Regarding this clonotype: Its antigen is undetermined.

Germline V lookup: CDR1 MNHNS, CDR2 SASEGT. This CDR3 contains 13 residues. The authors generated TCR beta cDNA through 5'RACE template switching with UMIs. With the 5' RACE reads reprocessed, TCRdb shows one record per CDR3 protein and no DNA. This sample's clone table lists 300,000 to 450,000 distinct CDR3 sequences. Study findings and constraints: A few donors' CD3+CD56-NKG2C+ cells were dominated by the same clonotypes.

The sequenced material came from blood T cells: a sorted CD56 or NKG2C T cell subset, CD4+ or CD8+ T cells, or bulk PBMC T cells (not recorded which). The clonotype was recovered from a man aged 18 to 69 in good health. This chain joins TRBV6-1 and TRBJ2-2; TCRdb designates TRBD1, a call that cannot be tested without DNA. The CDR3 spells CASRTGGTGELFF.